Below, 27 T cell receptor beta chains from the same sample are listed, as sequenced in a study of follicular helper T cells after annual influenza vaccination. Profiling relied on immunoSEQ multiplex PCR, and the TCRdb table lists in-frame clones only, not all of them. The sample has about 10,000 clones; approximately 83% are singletons. Time point in this sample: 2014-2015 season, 7 days after vaccination. This sample comprised CXCR5- memory CD4+ T cells sorted from blood, obtained 7 days after influenza vaccination. Every receptor here comes from an adult who received the influenza vaccine.

The genes are TRBV28 and TRBJ2-7, with D perhaps matching TRBD2 (7 bases). Trimming cost V 2 bases and J 4 bases, with 12 bases left between them. The germline V gene has CDR1 MDHEN and CDR2 SYDVKM. CDR3 size: 14 residues. The CDR3 bases are TGTGCCAGCAGTTTAGCGGGGGCAAATTACGAGCAGTACTTC. This sequence encodes CASSLAGANYEQYF. The full variable domain, its missing parts supplied by reference TRBV28 and TRBJ2-7, is DVKVTQSSRYLVKRTGEKVFLECVQDMDHENMFWYRQDPGLGLRLIYFSYDVKMKEKGDIPEGYSVSREKKERFSLILESASTNQTSMYLCASSLAGANYEQYFGPGTRLTVT.

In nucleotides, the CDR3 is TGTGCCAGCAGGGGGACTAGCTCTCCCACAGATACGCAGTATTTT. Amino acid sequence: CASRGTSSPTDTQYF. V gene TRBV6-6 combines with J gene TRBJ2-3; 9 bases map to TRBD2. Losses at the gene ends were 6 bases for V and 2 bases for J; bases not matched to a gene: 6. The germline gives CDR1 MNHNY, CDR2 SVGAGI (reference sequence). This CDR3 spans 15 amino acids.

The chain carries TRBV6-5 and TRBJ1-2, with D unclear. Germline assignment: CDR1 MNHEY and CDR2 SVGAGI. V lost 5 bases and J 5 bases, leaving 12 bases between the germline ends. CDR3 length: 13 residues. This CDR3 is CASSVQVAYGYTF. The DNA for the CDR3 is TGTGCCAGCAGTGTCCAGGTAGCGTATGGCTACACCTTC.

The chain uses TRBV23-1 and TRBJ1-2; TRBD1 matches 9 bases. TRBV23-1 is labeled an ORF, and its function is uncertain. Trimming took 2 bases from V and 6 from J; bases not matched to a gene: 10. This CDR3 is built from 16 residues. CDR3 region: CASSQVMDRGRNGYTF. In DNA, the CDR3 is TGCGCCAGCAGTCAAGTGATGGACAGGGGTAGGAATGGCTACACCTTC.

V and J are TRBV5-1 and TRBJ2-5; TRBD2 matches at 10 bases. The CDR3 contains 18 residues. CDR1 is SGHRS and CDR2 is YFSETQ in the germline V gene. Trimming at V came to 5 bases and at J to 7 bases, leaving 20 bases not matched to a gene. This CDR3 reads CASRGRGNSGGAFGTQYF. The CDR3 DNA reads as TGCGCCAGCAGGGGAAGAGGGAACAGCGGGGGGGCCTTTGGGACCCAGTACTTC.

The genes are TRBV25-1 and TRBJ1-3; no clear D. This CDR3 spans 12 amino acids. CDR1 is MGHDK, CDR2 SYGVNS, per germline. V was pared by 3 bases and J by 4 bases, with 4 bases between. The CDR3 nucleotides are TGTGCCAGCAGTGATTCCGGAAACACCATATATTTT. Encoded protein: CASSDSGNTIYF.

V and J are TRBV14 and TRBJ2-1; tentatively, D is TRBD1 or TRBD2 (5 bases each). The CDR3 sequence is 16 residues long. V lost 4 bases to trimming and J lost 6 bases, with 19 bases between them. Per the germline V gene, CDR1 is SGHDN and CDR2 is FVKESK. The CDR3 region has the DNA TGTGCCAGCAGCCGAAGAGGGGCGGATACCCGCAATGAGCAGTTCTTC. Protein: CASSRRGADTRNEQFF.

This rearrangement joins TRBV4-1 to TRBJ2-1; TRBD2 matches at 9 bases. Germline CDR1 MGHRA, CDR2 YSYEKL. The CDR3 is 17 amino acids. Unmatched junction bases numbered 8, after V lost 2 bases and J lost 3 bases. Written as DNA, the CDR3 is TGCGCCAGCAGCCAATCAGCTATAGCGGGGGACTACAATGAGCAGTTCTTC. Translation gives CASSQSAIAGDYNEQFF.

V and J are TRBV7-2 and TRBJ2-2; TRBD2 matches at 9 bases. V was pared by 2 bases and J by 4 bases, with 5 bases of the junction left unmatched. Germline V gives CDR1 SGHTA, CDR2 FQGNSA. This CDR3 has 16 residues. Written as DNA, the CDR3 is TGTGCCAGCAGCTTAATGAGCGGGGGGCCCACCGGGGAGCTGTTTTTT. Amino acid sequence: CASSLMSGGPTGELFF.

The chain employs TRBV4-3 and TRBJ2-3, with D tentatively TRBD1 or TRBD2 (5 bases each). V was pared by 3 bases and J by 2 bases, with 12 bases between. This CDR3 is built from 15 residues. Germline loops: CDR1 LGHNA, CDR2 YSLEER. The CDR3 is CASSQRGVITDTQYF. CDR3 DNA: TGCGCCAGCAGCCAGAGAGGGGTAATCACAGATACGCAGTATTTT.

This clone appeared once. The J gene is TRBJ2-1, the V gene TRBV9, with D possibly matching TRBD2 (6 bases). The germline V gene has CDR1 SGDLS and CDR2 YYNGEE. V lost 2 bases, J lost 6 bases, and 6 bases lay in between. CDR3 length: 12 amino acids. The CDR3 bases are TGTGCCAGCAGCGTGGAGGGCAATGAGCAGTTCTTC. Residues: CASSVEGNEQFF.

The chain joins TRBV5-4 to TRBJ2-5; D possibly matches TRBD1 or TRBD2 (5 bases each). The CDR3 loop spans 13 amino acids. V lost 1 base, J lost 4 bases, and 8 bases lay in between. Germline V lookup: CDR1 SGHNT, CDR2 YYREEE (reference sequence). CDR3 sequence reads: CASSLTGAETQYF. DNA for the CDR3: TGTGCCAGCAGCTTGACCGGGGCAGAGACCCAGTACTTC.

V and J are TRBV19 and TRBJ1-2; D is uncertain. The CDR3 contains 16 residues. Trimming cost V 3 bases and J 7 bases, with 21 bases left between them. Germline CDR1 is LNHDA and CDR2 is SQIVND (reference sequence). The CDR3 nucleotides are TGTGCCAGTAGTATCGAGGCGCTCGCTTATTTTGCTGGCTACACCTTC. This gives the protein CASSIEALAYFAGYTF.

The chain has TRBV19 and TRBJ1-2; D is perhaps TRBD1 (5 bases). Trimming took 6 bases from V and 6 from J, leaving 17 bases between them. The length of the CDR3 is 14 residues. Germline V gene sequence: CDR1 LNHDA, CDR2 SQIVND (reference sequence). The CDR3 region is CASRRTGNLHGYTF. For the CDR3, the DNA is TGTGCCAGTAGGAGAACAGGCAATTTGCATGGCTACACCTTC.

This rearrangement joins TRBV29-1 to TRBJ1-1; D might be TRBD1 (6 bases). The CDR3 length is 13 residues. Germline CDR1 SQVTM, CDR2 ANQGSEA. Trimming shortened V by 3 bases and J by 1 base, and 9 bases separated the two germline ends. CDR3 bases: TGCAGCGTTGACACAGGGAGGAACACTGAAGCTTTCTTT. This translates into CSVDTGRNTEAFF.

The V call is TRBV2, the J call TRBJ1-1; D not certain. This CDR3 has 14 residues. In germline, CDR1 is SNHLY, CDR2 FYNNEI. Trimming took 8 bases from V and 1 from J, leaving 14 bases between them. As DNA, the CDR3 is TGTGCCAGCCATCGAGGGCAGGCGAACACTGAAGCTTTCTTT. Amino acid sequence: CASHRGQANTEAFF.

This clone was seen once. This CDR3 reads CASSGQPNTEAFF. In DNA, the CDR3 is TGCGCCAGCAGCGGGCAGCCGAACACTGAAGCTTTCTTT. The V call is TRBV5-1, the J call TRBJ1-1; D gene uncertain. The CDR3 runs 13 residues. Trimming stripped 4 bases from V and 1 base from J, with 8 bases between. Per the germline V gene, CDR1 is SGHRS and CDR2 is YFSETQ.

The table lists this clone with a few counts. V and J are TRBV5-1 and TRBJ1-2; D gene ambiguous. CDR1 and CDR2 from the germline V gene are SGHRS and YFSETQ. The CDR3 loop spans 14 amino acids. V dropped 1 base and J dropped 0 bases, with 7 bases sitting between them. The CDR3 is CASSLMGTNYGYTF. For the CDR3, the DNA is TGCGCCAGCAGCTTGATGGGTACTAACTATGGCTACACCTTC. Looking up the rest from reference TRBV5-1 and TRBJ1-2 gives the full variable domain: KAGVTQTPRYLIKTRGQQVTLSCSPISGHRSVSWYQQTPGQGLQFLFEYFSETQRNKGNFPGRFSGRQFSNSRSEMNVSTLELGDSALYLCASSLMGTNYGYTFGSGTRLTVV.

The table lists this clone with a few counts. The chain couples TRBV7-2 to TRBJ2-7; 10 positions match TRBD1. CDR3 size: 14 residues. Trimming removed 5 bases from V and 2 bases from J; junction bases left unmatched: 3. From germline, CDR1 is SGHTA and CDR2 FQGNSA. The CDR3 is CASSLDRGTYEQYF. The DNA of the CDR3 is TGTGCCAGCAGCCTGGACAGGGGGACCTACGAGCAGTACTTC.

CDR3 DNA: TGCGCCAGCAGTCTGGACAGGGAGAACACCGGGGAGCTGTTTTTT. Encoded protein: CASSLDRENTGELFF. This rearrangement joins TRBV23-1 to TRBJ2-2; 8 nucleotides align to TRBD1. TRBV23-1 is flagged as an ORF with uncertain function. The V gene end was trimmed by 4 bases and the J gene end by 1 base; junction bases not matched to a gene: 2. This CDR3 spans 15 amino acids.

The DNA for the CDR3 is TGTGCCAGCTCACCACTCTTTGAAGCGGGGGGTGAGACCCAGTACTTC. Amino acid sequence: CASSPLFEAGGETQYF. V and J are TRBV18 and TRBJ2-5, with 9 positions matching TRBD2. V was clipped by 1 base and J by 5 bases; unmatched bases: 8. The length of the CDR3 is 16 residues. Germline V CDR1 and CDR2: KGHSH, LQKENI.

V and J are TRBV5-1 and TRBJ1-1; D gene uncertain. The ends were cut back, 2 bases at V and 1 base at J, with 6 bases in the middle. Germline CDR1 reads SGHRS; CDR2 reads YFSETQ. The length of the CDR3 is 13 residues. The CDR3 sequence: CASSFRENTEAFF. CDR3 DNA sequence: TGCGCCAGCAGCTTTCGGGAGAACACTGAAGCTTTCTTT.

The chain is built from TRBV5-6 and TRBJ2-7; TRBD1 matches 7 bases. The CDR3 is made up of 14 amino acids. Trimming removed 0 bases from V and 4 bases from J; junction bases left unmatched: 4. CDR1 and CDR2 (germline): SGHDT, YYEEEE. CDR3 residues: CASSLGQGRYEQYF. CDR3 nucleotides: TGTGCCAGCAGCTTGGGACAGGGACGGTACGAGCAGTACTTC.

The V gene is TRBV5-6, the J gene TRBJ1-2; 8 nucleotides agree with TRBD1. Trimming at V came to 3 bases and at J to 5 bases, leaving 6 bases not matched to a gene. Germline lookup yields CDR1 SGHDT and CDR2 YYEEEE. This CDR3 is 14 amino acids long. CDR3 sequence reads: CASSYLQGAYGYTF. The CDR3 DNA reads TGTGCCAGCAGCTACCTCCAGGGGGCGTATGGCTACACCTTC.

The chain has TRBV28 and TRBJ2-7, with a tentative D call TRBD1 (6 bases). Germline CDR1 MDHEN, CDR2 SYDVKM. This CDR3 region has 15 residues. V dropped 6 bases and J dropped 3 bases, with 18 bases sitting between them. CDR3 loop: CASSSAGTPYYEQYF. Written as DNA, the CDR3 is TGTGCCAGCAGCTCTGCCGGGACACCCTACTACGAGCAGTACTTC. The full variable domain, its missing parts supplied by reference TRBV28 and TRBJ2-7, is DVKVTQSSRYLVKRTGEKVFLECVQDMDHENMFWYRQDPGLGLRLIYFSYDVKMKEKGDIPEGYSVSREKKERFSLILESASTNQTSMYLCASSSAGTPYYEQYFGPGTRLTVT.

The chain links TRBV7-2 to TRBJ2-7; 8 bases agree with TRBD2. The germline V gene encodes CDR1 SGHTA and CDR2 FQGNSA. The junction had 11 bases not matched to a gene; V was cut back by 5 bases and J by 2 bases. The CDR3 sequence is 16 residues long. CDR3 in DNA: TGTGCCAGCAGCCGCGTGGGCGGGGGGTTCGCCTACGAGCAGTACTTC. This encodes CASSRVGGGFAYEQYF.

This clone was seen just once. V usage is TRBV5-4 and J usage is TRBJ1-5; 9 bases fit TRBD1. Germline lookup yields CDR1 SGHNT and CDR2 YYREEE (reference sequence). The CDR3 is 19 amino acids. V lost 4 bases, J lost 0 bases, and 14 bases stayed unmatched. The CDR3 loop is CASSTDRGSVRISNQPQHF. The CDR3 DNA follows: TGTGCCAGCAGCACGGACAGGGGTAGTGTTCGGATTAGCAATCAGCCCCAGCATTTT. The entire variable domain, with the rest obtained from reference TRBV5-4 and TRBJ1-5, is as follows: ETGVTQSPTHLIKTRGQQVTLRCSSQSGHNTVSWYQQALGQGPQFIFQYYREEENGRGNFPPRFSGLQFPNYSSELNVNALELDDSALYLCASSTDRGSVRISNQPQHFGDGTRLSIL.